Each of the 31 T cell receptor beta chains below was sequenced from the same sample in a study of shared clonotypes between healthy human individuals. Positive CCR7 selection of CD45RO-negative cells yielded the naive CD8 cells, and terminally differentiated effector memory CD45RA+ cells were excluded. Assay used: immunoSEQ multiplex PCR; TCRdb lists only in-frame clones, some missing. The sample lists about 2,200,000 clones; approximately 94% were seen once. The sample taken for sequencing was naive CD8+ T cells from PBMCs. Source of these receptors: a young man in good health. Some clones in this sample may be carry-over from other donors' samples.

With respect to this clone: This specimen includes other DNA sequences encoding the same CDR3. The rearrangement uses TRBV10-1 and TRBJ1-2; D gene uncertain. Trimming removed 2 bases at V and 1 base at J, with 5 bases between. This CDR3 contains 13 residues. The germline gives CDR1 WNHNN, CDR2 SYGVQD (reference sequence). CDR3 region: CASSEGLNYGYTF. The DNA of the CDR3 is TGCGCCAGCAGTGAGGGACTTAACTATGGCTACACCTTC.

The chain couples TRBV5-1 to TRBJ1-2; D is perhaps TRBD1 (6 bases). This CDR3 has 16 amino acids. The V end lost 4 bases, the J end lost 0 bases, and 16 bases lay between the germline ends. In germline, CDR1 is SGHRS, CDR2 YFSETQ. CDR3: CASSPGAGVTNYGYTF. The CDR3 bases are TGCGCCAGCAGCCCGGGGGCAGGGGTCACTAACTATGGCTACACCTTC.

CDR3: CASSIPRRTGSPYEQYF. In DNA, the CDR3 is TGTGCCAGTAGTATCCCTAGACGAACGGGATCCCCCTACGAGCAGTACTTC. This chain connects TRBV19 to TRBJ2-7; maybe TRBD2 (5 bases). The CDR3 runs 17 residues. Germline CDR1 and CDR2: LNHDA and SQIVND (reference sequence). The V and J ends lost 3 bases and 2 bases respectively, with 20 bases between them. The variable domain in full, completed from reference TRBV19 and TRBJ2-7, reads DGGITQSPKYLFRKEGQNVTLSCEQNLNHDAMYWYRQDPGQGLRLIYYSQIVNDFQKGDIAEGYSVSREKKESFPLTVTSAQKNPTAFYLCASSIPRRTGSPYEQYFGPGTRLTVT.

This clone was recorded a few times. The chain is built from TRBV4-1 and TRBJ1-2; D may be TRBD1 (6 bases). CDR1 is MGHRA and CDR2 is YSYEKL in the germline V gene. V was cut by 2 bases and J by 0 bases, with 10 bases left in between. This CDR3 is 15 amino acids long. The CDR3 region has the DNA TGCGCCAGCAGCCAATCCGGGACACCTAACTATGGCTACACCTTC. The encoded protein is CASSQSGTPNYGYTF.

The chain combines TRBV7-9 with TRBJ2-7, with 9 bases identical to TRBD1. J was trimmed by 2 bases and V by 5 bases; bases with no gene match: 4. The CDR3 has 14 residues. Germline-derived CDR1 and CDR2 are SEHNR and FQNEAQ (reference sequence). The CDR3 sequence: CASSPGTGTYEQYF. The CDR3 DNA follows: TGTGCCAGCAGCCCGGGGACAGGGACCTACGAGCAGTACTTC.

The V and J genes are TRBV12-5 and TRBJ2-7, with 9 bases aligning to TRBD2. V lost 1 base, J lost 2 bases, and 9 bases stayed unmatched. CDR1 and CDR2 (germline): LGHNT, FRNRAP. The CDR3 sequence is 17 residues long. CDR3 nucleotide sequence: TGTGCTAGTGGTTTGGCCCCCCCGGCGGGAGGGCCCTACGAGCAGTACTTC. This gives the protein CASGLAPPAGGPYEQYF.

The CDR3 loop is CASSASRAYQETQYF. The CDR3 nucleotides are TGTGCCAGCAGCGCCAGTCGAGCCTACCAAGAGACCCAGTACTTC. The gene calls are TRBV9 and TRBJ2-5; D gene unclear. The germline CDR1 and CDR2 sequences are SGDLS and YYNGEE. With 3 bases removed from V and 0 bases from J, the gap between germline ends came to 12 bases. This CDR3 spans 15 amino acids. Filled out from reference TRBV9 and TRBJ2-5, the complete variable domain reads DSGVTQTPKHLITATGQRVTLRCSPRSGDLSVYWYQQSLDQGLQFLIQYYNGEERAKGNILERFSAQQFPDLHSELNLSSLELGDSALYFCASSASRAYQETQYFGPGTRLLVL.

The chain recombines TRBV9 with TRBJ2-7; D unclear. Trimming left V 0 bases short and J 5 bases short, with 9 bases between. Germline V CDR1 and CDR2: SGDLS, YYNGEE. CDR3 length: 13 amino acids. Here the CDR3 reads CASSVDGRHEQYF. The CDR3 region has the DNA TGTGCCAGCAGCGTAGATGGGCGACACGAGCAGTACTTC.

A remark on this clone: Other DNA sequences within the sample encode an identical CDR3. J is TRBJ2-7 and V is TRBV7-2; no reliable D call. Germline V gene lookup returns CDR1 SGHTA and CDR2 FQGNSA. The CDR3 length is 13 residues. V was cut by 1 base and J by 5 bases, with 9 bases left in between. CDR3 in amino acids: CASSLVTVDEQYF. CDR3 nucleotides: TGTGCCAGCAGCTTAGTCACAGTAGACGAGCAGTACTTC.

CDR3 region: CASSFPGTGHNEKLFF. The CDR3 DNA is TGTGCCAGCAGTTTCCCCGGGACAGGGCACAATGAAAAACTGTTTTTT. The rearrangement uses TRBV28 and TRBJ1-4, with TRBD1 identical over 9 bases. This CDR3 has 16 residues. V shed 3 bases, J shed 5 bases, and the junction held 7 bases outside the gene matches. The germline V gene has CDR1 MDHEN and CDR2 SYDVKM.

Concerning this clone: The sample contains more than one DNA sequence encoding this CDR3. This chain uses TRBV29-1 with TRBJ1-1; D unresolved. Germline CDR1 is SQVTM and CDR2 is ANQGSEA. The CDR3 runs 13 residues. V lost 4 bases to trimming and J lost 1 base, with 10 bases between them. In DNA form, the CDR3 reads TGCAGCGTTGTTGGCACAGAGAACACTGAAGCTTTCTTT. It specifies CSVVGTENTEAFF.

The chain carries TRBV5-8 and TRBJ1-2; D perhaps matches TRBD1 (5 bases). The germline V gene encodes CDR1 SGHTS and CDR2 YDEGEE. CDR3 length: 13 residues. Trimming removed 7 bases from V and 4 bases from J, with 14 bases in between. The CDR3 DNA follows: TGTGCCAGCGCCGAGGGGATAGGCTATGGCTACACCTTC. It encodes CASAEGIGYGYTF.

The V call is TRBV14, the J call TRBJ2-5; 7 positions agree with TRBD2. Germline values: CDR1 SGHDN, CDR2 FVKESK. The CDR3 spans 16 residues. Trimming cost V 4 bases and J 2 bases; bases outside gene matches: 10. For the CDR3, the DNA is TGTGCCAGCAGCCCTCAACGATCCGGGAGGCAAGAGACCCAGTACTTC. Translation gives CASSPQRSGRQETQYF.

The V gene is TRBV10-3, the J gene TRBJ1-4; no firm D call. Germline V CDR1 and CDR2: ENHRY, SYGVKD. The CDR3 consists of 13 residues. Trimming pared 8 bases from V and 0 bases from J, leaving 7 bases between. CDR3 amino acids: CAISTATNEKLFF. DNA of the CDR3: TGTGCCATCTCTACCGCAACTAATGAAAAACTGTTTTTT.

The chain joins TRBV7-3 to TRBJ2-1, with 8 bases matching TRBD2. Per the germline V gene, CDR1 is SGHTA and CDR2 is FQGTGA. The CDR3 sequence is 15 residues long. The ends lost 3 bases at V and 6 bases at J; junction bases unmatched: 7. The CDR3, as DNA: TGTGCCAGCAGCTTGATAACGGGAGGGTTCAATGAGCAGTTCTTC. Translation: CASSLITGGFNEQFF.

Turning to this clone: Other DNA sequences in this sample translate to the same CDR3. The chain joins TRBV19 to TRBJ2-7; TRBD1 might be the D (6 bases). The ends were cut back, 2 bases at V and 2 bases at J, with 7 bases in the middle. The CDR3 spans 13 residues. Per germline, CDR1 LNHDA and CDR2 SQIVND (reference sequence). The CDR3 coding sequence is TGTGCCAGTAGTATACCAGGGGCCTACGAGCAGTACTTC. It codes for CASSIPGAYEQYF.

The rearrangement joins TRBV9 to TRBJ2-1; D may correspond to TRBD1 or TRBD2 (5 bases each). Germline V gene sequence: CDR1 SGDLS, CDR2 YYNGEE. The CDR3 covers 16 residues. Trimming stripped 3 bases from V and 5 bases from J, with 18 bases between. This chain's CDR3 is CASSAHPGTENNEQFF. CDR3 sequence (DNA): TGTGCCAGCAGCGCTCACCCCGGGACGGAAAACAATGAGCAGTTCTTC.

This rearrangement joins TRBV6-5 to TRBJ2-1; D is perhaps TRBD2 (5 bases). Deletions cut 2 bases from V and 4 bases from J, with 12 bases between. CDR3 size: 15 residues. The germline CDR1 and CDR2 sequences are MNHEY and SVGAGI. CDR3: CASSYVDSSYNEQFF. The CDR3 DNA follows: TGTGCCAGCAGTTACGTGGACTCGTCTTACAATGAGCAGTTCTTC.

J is TRBJ1-4 and V is TRBV4-3; D uncertain. V was shortened by 0 bases and J by 6 bases, with 11 bases between the two germline ends. Germline loops: CDR1 LGHNA, CDR2 YSLEER. The CDR3 runs to 15 residues. CDR3 sequence (DNA): TGCGCCAGCAGCCAAGATAGGTTCAGTCATGAAAAACTGTTTTTT. It specifies CASSQDRFSHEKLFF.

Note on this clone: The same CDR3 is also encoded by other DNA sequences in this sample. V is TRBV28 and J is TRBJ1-5; D is undetermined. The V end lost 3 bases, the J end lost 1 base, and 7 bases lay between the germline ends. Germline CDR1 MDHEN, CDR2 SYDVKM. The CDR3 is 14 amino acids. The CDR3 is CASSFGGSNQPQHF. Written as DNA, the CDR3 is TGTGCCAGCAGTTTTGGAGGGAGCAATCAGCCCCAGCATTTT.

This chain uses TRBV5-1 with TRBJ2-3; 8 bases agree with TRBD1. CDR1 and CDR2 (germline): SGHRS, YFSETQ. The CDR3 is made up of 15 amino acids. The ends lost 4 bases at V and 2 bases at J; junction bases unmatched: 6. This CDR3 is CASSPGQGTTDTQYF. CDR3 sequence (DNA): TGCGCCAGCAGCCCCGGACAGGGAACCACAGATACGCAGTATTTT.

The count of this clone is one. The J gene is TRBJ2-3, the V gene TRBV4-1; TRBD2 aligns across 7 bases. This CDR3 comprises 16 residues. Germline values: CDR1 MGHRA, CDR2 YSYEKL. Losses at the gene ends were 7 bases for V and 1 base for J; bases not matched to a gene: 11. The CDR3 region is CASTPRAGDRTDTQYF. The CDR3 region has the DNA TGCGCCAGCACCCCGAGGGCGGGAGATCGCACAGATACGCAGTATTTT.

This chain connects TRBV28 to TRBJ2-1; D is unresolved. CDR3 length: 17 residues. With 4 bases removed from V and 7 bases from J, the gap between germline ends came to 23 bases. Germline V gene data show CDR1 as MDHEN and CDR2 as SYDVKM. The CDR3 nucleotides read TGTGCCAGCAGTTCCGTCTCCCCCTTATTAGTGGGGAATGAGCAGTTCTTC. It yields the protein CASSSVSPLLVGNEQFF.

This clone was counted once. The chain carries TRBV29-1 and TRBJ2-2; 9 bases agree with TRBD1. The germline V gene has CDR1 SQVTM and CDR2 ANQGSEA. V was pared by 2 bases and J by 7 bases, with 2 bases of the junction left unmatched. This CDR3 has 13 residues. In DNA form, the CDR3 reads TGCAGCGTTGAAACAGGGGGCGACGGGGAGCTGTTTTTT. Protein: CSVETGGDGELFF.

This clone showed up just once. The chain joins TRBV21-1 to TRBJ1-2; the table's D call, TRBD1, has no DNA check behind it. TRBV21-1 counts as a pseudogene. The CDR3 extends over 13 amino acids. The CDR3 DNA reads TGTGCCAGCAGCATCTCGGACAGTCATGGCTACACCTTC. The encoded protein is CASSISDSHGYTF.

The chain couples TRBV10-3 to TRBJ1-2, with unresolved D. Trimming took 6 bases from V and 7 from J, leaving 24 bases between them. Germline V gene data show CDR1 as ENHRY and CDR2 as SYGVKD. This CDR3 is 16 amino acids long. Written as DNA, the CDR3 is TGTGCCATCAGGACCGAAGGAGGGCACTCAAAGGGTGGCTACACCTTC. It is translated as CAIRTEGGHSKGGYTF.

The chain combines TRBV28 with TRBJ2-5; TRBD1 is a possible D gene (7 bases). Looked up from germline, CDR1 is MDHEN and CDR2 is SYDVKM. The CDR3 length is 13 residues. Between the trimmed V and J ends, which lost 6 bases and 5 bases, there was a span of 13 bases. The CDR3 sequence: CASRLTGRETQYF. CDR3 nucleotide sequence: TGTGCCAGCAGGTTGACAGGGAGGGAGACCCAGTACTTC.

The chain couples TRBV27 to TRBJ2-7, with D unresolved. The CDR3 loop spans 13 amino acids. Germline V lookup: CDR1 MNHEY, CDR2 SMNVEV (reference sequence). The V end lost 5 bases, the J end lost 2 bases, and 10 bases lay between the germline ends. The DNA of the CDR3 is TGTGCCAGCAGTAACGGTAAGACCTACGAGCAGTACTTC. It encodes CASSNGKTYEQYF.

The chain has TRBV6-5 and TRBJ2-5, with 7 positions matching TRBD1. The germline gives CDR1 MNHEY, CDR2 SVGAGI. This CDR3 region has 14 residues. V trimming: 7 bases; J trimming: 5 bases; junction bases outside the gene matches: 10. The CDR3 coding sequence is TGTGCCAGCACCGGAACGGGGACAGCTGAGACCCAGTACTTC. Protein sequence: CASTGTGTAETQYF.

This chain joins TRBV4-1 and TRBJ2-7, with TRBD1 identical over 8 bases. Unmatched junction bases numbered 10, after V lost 5 bases and J lost 4 bases. Germline V CDR1 and CDR2: MGHRA, YSYEKL. This CDR3 has 15 residues. This CDR3 reads CASSILPGGKYEQYF. For the CDR3, the DNA is TGCGCCAGCAGCATTCTTCCAGGGGGCAAATACGAGCAGTACTTC.

This clone was recorded only once. The gene calls are TRBV27 and TRBJ2-1, with D unclear. Trimming took 6 bases from V and 5 from J, leaving 8 bases between them. Germline V gene lookup returns CDR1 MNHEY and CDR2 SMNVEV (reference sequence). The CDR3 covers 12 residues. The CDR3 is CASRAPHNEQFF. CDR3 DNA sequence: TGTGCCAGCAGGGCACCTCACAATGAGCAGTTCTTC.